This T cell receptor beta chain was profiled in a study of cytomegalovirus exposure and HLA in healthy donors. Study findings and constraints: Relative to the approximately 660-donor mean, N-insertions were reportedly fewer in an Asian-associated ancestry cluster in a later analysis. In a later analysis, at a false discovery rate of 0.05, under 20,000 TCR beta sequences matched HLA alleles. In vitro, three CMV-associated chains proved specific for CMV antigens.

The PCR ran on 60 Vbeta and 13 Jbeta primers. Original processing notes: In a later analysis, the count reached some 88 million unique TCR beta chains, with roughly 9.9 million shared. Sequenced by immunoSEQ multiplex PCR; TCRdb stores in-frame clones only, minus some. The DNA gave D and trimming, while V, J and clone size come from that table. The sample lists under 200,000 clones; roughly 80% were seen once. Concerning this clone itself: Its antigen is still unknown.

Material: PBMCs. The clonotype comes from a woman aged 50 to 65 in good health and CMV-seronegative.

CDR3 residues: CASSGAGTPRDTQYF. Here the CDR3 DNA reads TGTGCCAGTAGTGGAGCCGGGACACCGAGAGATACGCAGTATTTT. The chain links TRBV19 to TRBJ2-3, with D tentatively TRBD1 (6 bases). This CDR3 has 15 amino acids. Per germline, CDR1 LNHDA and CDR2 SQIVND (reference sequence). The ends were cut back, 5 bases at V and 5 bases at J, with 17 bases in the middle.